Here is one T cell receptor beta chain with its context. The antigen remains undetermined. This specimen belongs to a study of shared clonotypes between healthy human individuals. The sorted-subset replicate PCRs were given roughly 200 ng DNA, which is approximately 30,000 T cell genomes. Sequencing was performed with immunoSEQ multiplex PCR; in TCRdb, only in-frame clones are kept and a portion is missing. The sample contains about 650,000 clones, nearly 97% of which appear only once. In the naive CD8 group, cells lacked CD45RO and were positively selected for CCR7, so terminally differentiated effector memory CD45RA+ cells were left out. All donors were Caucasian adults living in Nashville, Tennessee. Study findings and constraints: The study generally estimated greater richness for naive than memory subsets. The sole specimen, blood, was sampled, and tissue repertoires likely differ.

The TCR originated in a woman in her twenties or thirties in good health. The sequencing sample was made of naive CD8+ T cells sorted from blood.

The CDR3 loop reads CASRPTLAGEWYEQYF. The CDR3 DNA follows: TGCGCCAGCAGACCCACGTTAGCGGGAGAATGGTACGAGCAGTACTTC. The chain carries TRBV4-1 and TRBJ2-7; 9 positions agree with TRBD2. V lost 6 bases, J lost 4 bases, and 13 bases stayed unmatched. The CDR3 length is 16 residues. The V gene's germline CDR1 is MGHRA and CDR2 YSYEKL.